What follows are 23 T cell receptor beta chains derived from one specimen sequenced in a study of cytomegalovirus exposure and HLA in healthy donors. Use of 60 Vbeta and 13 Jbeta primers characterized the PCR. Assay used: immunoSEQ multiplex PCR; TCRdb lists only in-frame clones, some missing. The repertoire has about 81,000 clones, 77% of them found once; the top ten carry roughly 3%. The sequencing input was PBMCs. The receptors originated from a man in his fifties or sixties in good health and CMV-seropositive.

This clone was counted a few times. This chain links TRBV11-2 with TRBJ2-2; possible D gene TRBD2, 5 bases. The germline V gene has CDR1 SGHAT and CDR2 FQNNGV. This CDR3 region has 15 residues. V dropped 5 bases and J dropped 3 bases, with 13 bases sitting between them. The CDR3 DNA reads TGTGCCAGCAGCCGACTAAGCGGATACACCGGGGAGCTGTTTTTT. Translated: CASSRLSGYTGELFF.

With respect to this clone: Mismatch with germline at one junction end may stem from a read error. The chain couples TRBV7-9 to TRBJ2-1, with 8 bases lining up with TRBD1. The CDR3 is 16 residues long. Germline CDR1 and CDR2: SEHNR and FQNEAQ (reference sequence). The CDR3 DNA sequence: TGTTCCAGCAGCCTACAGACAGGGGCCTCCTACAATGAGCAGTTCTTC. It encodes CSSSLQTGASYNEQFF.

V is TRBV7-3 and J is TRBJ2-3; D might be TRBD1 (6 bases). The CDR3 spans 13 residues. Trimming took off 3 bases at V and 3 bases at J, with 7 bases between the two ends. The germline V gene has CDR1 SGHTA and CDR2 FQGTGA. The CDR3 DNA follows: TGTGCCAGCAGCTTCCAGGGGACAGATACGCAGTATTTT. Amino acid sequence: CASSFQGTDTQYF.

The chain links TRBV7-3 to TRBJ2-1; TRBD2 matches at 10 bases. The germline CDR1 and CDR2 sequences are SGHTA and FQGTGA. The length of the CDR3 is 15 residues. V shed 4 bases and J 7 bases; nucleotides not matched to a gene: 7. CDR3 residues: CASSSQAGGVNEQFF. The CDR3 DNA reads as TGTGCCAGCAGCTCCCAAGCGGGAGGGGTTAATGAGCAGTTCTTC. The whole variable domain, remainder taken from reference TRBV7-3 and TRBJ2-1, is GAGVSQTPSNKVTEKGKYVELRCDPISGHTALYWYRQSLGQGPEFLIYFQGTGAADDSGLPNDRFFAVRPEGSVSTLKIQRTERGDSAVYLCASSSQAGGVNEQFFGPGTRLTVL.

On this clone: The same CDR3 also results from other DNA sequences found in this sample. This chain connects TRBV5-1 to TRBJ2-7; 7 nucleotides line up with TRBD1. CDR1 and CDR2 (germline): SGHRS, YFSETQ. Germline trimming cut 0 bases from V and 2 bases from J; bases unmatched to any gene: 2. CDR3 length equals 14 residues. The DNA of the CDR3 is TGCGCCAGCAGCTTGGGACAGGGTGCCTACGAGCAGTACTTC. Protein: CASSLGQGAYEQYF.

The gene calls are TRBV19 and TRBJ2-1; D gene unclear. Germline V lookup: CDR1 LNHDA, CDR2 SQIVND (reference sequence). V was trimmed by 7 bases and J by 5 bases, leaving 9 bases between them. The CDR3 consists of 12 residues. CDR3 sequence reads: CASTRANNEQFF. The CDR3 DNA reads as TGTGCCAGTACCCGAGCGAACAATGAGCAGTTCTTC. The full variable domain, rest sourced from reference TRBV19 and TRBJ2-1, is DGGITQSPKYLFRKEGQNVTLSCEQNLNHDAMYWYRQDPGQGLRLIYYSQIVNDFQKGDIAEGYSVSREKKESFPLTVTSAQKNPTAFYLCASTRANNEQFFGPGTRLTVL.

The CDR3 region is CASRRDFSTNEKLFF. CDR3 nucleotides: TGTGCCAGTAGGAGGGACTTCTCAACTAATGAAAAACTGTTTTTT. This chain joins TRBV19 and TRBJ1-4; possible D gene TRBD1, 5 bases. The CDR3 totals 15 residues. V was trimmed by 6 bases and J by 0 bases, leaving 11 bases between them. Germline V lookup: CDR1 LNHDA, CDR2 SQIVND (reference sequence). The full variable domain, its missing parts supplied by reference TRBV19 and TRBJ1-4, is DGGITQSPKYLFRKEGQNVTLSCEQNLNHDAMYWYRQDPGQGLRLIYYSQIVNDFQKGDIAEGYSVSREKKESFPLTVTSAQKNPTAFYLCASRRDFSTNEKLFFGSGTQLSVL.

The V and J genes are TRBV19 and TRBJ2-2; maybe TRBD1 (5 bases). Germline assignment: CDR1 LNHDA and CDR2 SQIVND (reference sequence). CDR3 length equals 16 residues. Trimming stripped 3 bases from V and 6 bases from J, with 17 bases between. The CDR3 DNA is TGTGCCAGTAGTATGGGTGGGGCCCAATACCCCGGGGAGCTGTTTTTT. Its protein product is CASSMGGAQYPGELFF. The whole variable domain, filled in from reference TRBV19 and TRBJ2-2, reads DGGITQSPKYLFRKEGQNVTLSCEQNLNHDAMYWYRQDPGQGLRLIYYSQIVNDFQKGDIAEGYSVSREKKESFPLTVTSAQKNPTAFYLCASSMGGAQYPGELFFGEGSRLTVL.

In DNA form, the CDR3 reads TGTGCCAGCGTGGTTAGCGGGGGTTCCTACGAGCAGTACTTC. Encoded protein: CASVVSGGSYEQYF. J is TRBJ2-7 and V is TRBV6-1; 9 nucleotides agree with TRBD2. The CDR3 length is 14 residues. Per the germline V gene, CDR1 is MNHNS and CDR2 is SASEGT. Trimming cost V 8 bases and J 1 base; bases outside gene matches: 6.

V is TRBV30 and J is TRBJ1-4; the D gene is possibly TRBD1 (5 bases). V was clipped by 7 bases and J by 4 bases, with 13 bases between them. This CDR3 is 13 amino acids long. Germline assignment: CDR1 GTSNPN and CDR2 SVGIG (reference sequence). The CDR3 nucleotides read TGTGCCTTTTTCACGGACATTAATGAAAAACTGTTTTTT. Translation: CAFFTDINEKLFF.

This chain connects TRBV4-1 to TRBJ1-4; D is perhaps TRBD1 (5 bases). V lost 1 base and J lost 3, with 6 bases in between. This CDR3 is 14 amino acids long. In germline, CDR1 is MGHRA, CDR2 YSYEKL. The CDR3 reads CASSQGQSNEKLFF. CDR3 nucleotides: TGCGCCAGCAGCCAAGGACAGTCTAATGAAAAACTGTTTTTT.

This chain links TRBV18 with TRBJ2-1, with D maybe TRBD1 (5 bases). The CDR3 is 15 residues long. Germline V gives CDR1 KGHSH, CDR2 LQKENI. The V end lost 5 bases, the J end lost 6 bases, and 17 bases lay between the germline ends. CDR3 bases: TGTGCCAGCTCAGGTTGGCGTCAGGGAATCAATGAGCAGTTCTTC. It encodes CASSGWRQGINEQFF.

This chain connects TRBV7-8 to TRBJ2-1; 13 nucleotides agree with TRBD2. With V trimmed by 5 bases and J by 2 bases, 3 bases remained unmatched. This CDR3 has 16 residues. In germline, CDR1 is SGHVS, CDR2 FQNEAQ. Here the CDR3 reads CASSEGLAGPYNEQFF. The CDR3 coding sequence is TGTGCCAGCAGCGAGGGACTAGCGGGACCCTACAATGAGCAGTTCTTC.

The V gene is TRBV25-1, the J gene TRBJ2-2, with 7 positions matching TRBD2. CDR3 length: 13 residues. From germline, CDR1 is MGHDK and CDR2 SYGVNS. V was pared by 8 bases and J by 1 base, with 1 base of the junction left unmatched. For the CDR3, the DNA is TGTGCCAGCGGGAGGGGGAACACCGGGGAGCTGTTTTTT. It specifies CASGRGNTGELFF. Complete variable domain (other parts from reference TRBV25-1 and TRBJ2-2): EADIYQTPRYLVIGTGKKITLECSQTMGHDKMYWYQQDPGMELHLIHYSYGVNSTEKGDLSSESTVSRIRTEHFPLTLESARPSHTSQYLCASGRGNTGELFFGEGSRLTVL.

Details on this clone: The junction shows a germline mismatch at one end, possibly a read error. This chain connects TRBV14 to TRBJ2-7; 7 bases line up with TRBD1. Germline lookup yields CDR1 SGHDN and CDR2 FVKESK. The CDR3 extends over 15 amino acids. The DNA for the CDR3 is TGTGCCAGCAACCAAATGACAGGGTCAGCGCACGAGCAGTACTTC. Translated: CASNQMTGSAHEQYF.

The chain uses TRBV11-2 and TRBJ2-4; no definite D call. The germline V gene has CDR1 SGHAT and CDR2 FQNNGV. Trimming removed 1 base at V and 8 bases at J, with 12 bases between. The CDR3 extends over 14 amino acids. CDR3: CASSLGFERYIQYF. The CDR3 DNA follows: TGTGCCAGCAGCTTAGGCTTCGAGAGATACATTCAGTACTTC.

The chain combines TRBV18 with TRBJ2-3, with 10 bases identical to TRBD1. Germline V gene sequence: CDR1 KGHSH, CDR2 LQKENI. After removal of 5 bases from V and 6 bases from J, the junction contained 2 bases not matched to a gene. This CDR3 spans 13 amino acids. CDR3 nucleotides: TGTGCCAGCTCAGACAGGGGGCAGGATACGCAGTATTTT. Amino acids: CASSDRGQDTQYF.

The chain recombines TRBV4-2 with TRBJ2-7, with 11 bases lining up with TRBD2. The germline V gene has CDR1 LGHNA and CDR2 YNFKEQ. V lost 0 bases and J lost 6; bases outside the gene matches: 7. The CDR3 spans 16 residues. Here the CDR3 DNA reads TGTGCCAGCAGCCAAGATCGGCTAGCGGGAGGTTCCGAGCAGTACTTC. Translated: CASSQDRLAGGSEQYF.

This chain links TRBV11-3 with TRBJ1-4, with D possibly being TRBD1 (6 bases). CDR3 length equals 17 residues. Trimming shortened V by 5 bases and J by 2 bases, and 18 bases separated the two germline ends. Germline values: CDR1 SGHNT, CDR2 YENEEA. CDR3 amino acids: CASSTRQEPSTNEKLFF. In DNA form, the CDR3 reads TGTGCCAGCAGCACCCGACAGGAGCCCTCGACTAATGAAAAACTGTTTTTT.

CDR3: CASSPLAGKGNEQFF. CDR3 DNA: TGTGCCAGCAGCCCACTAGCGGGAAAGGGGAATGAGCAGTTCTTC. J is TRBJ2-1 and V is TRBV11-2, with 10 bases aligning to TRBD2. The ends lost 5 bases at V and 7 bases at J; junction bases unmatched: 8. Germline V gene data show CDR1 as SGHAT and CDR2 as FQNNGV. The CDR3 is 15 amino acids.

As regards this clone: Other DNA sequences in the same sample also yield this CDR3. V gene TRBV9 combines with J gene TRBJ1-2; 11 bases fit TRBD1. V dropped 3 bases and J dropped 7; count of bases not matched to a gene: 5. The CDR3 is 14 amino acids. CDR1 is SGDLS and CDR2 is YYNGEE in the germline V gene. The DNA for the CDR3 is TGTGCCAGCAGCGCCGGACAGGGGGCGAGTGGCTACACCTTC. Translation gives CASSAGQGASGYTF.

Here the CDR3 DNA reads TGTGCCAGCGGCCTGACCAACAGGGATGGTGAGCAGTTCTTC. Amino acid sequence: CASGLTNRDGEQFF. V gene TRBV19 combines with J gene TRBJ2-1, with a tentative D call TRBD1 (6 bases). Germline lookup yields CDR1 LNHDA and CDR2 SQIVND (reference sequence). V was shortened by 9 bases and J by 9 bases, with 21 bases between the two germline ends. This CDR3 has 14 amino acids.

The chain couples TRBV19 to TRBJ1-1; possible D gene TRBD1, 6 bases. Between the trimmed V and J ends, which lost 2 bases and 0 bases, there was a span of 16 bases. The CDR3 has 17 residues. Germline V gene sequence: CDR1 LNHDA, CDR2 SQIVND (reference sequence). Here the CDR3 reads CASSISYQGIMNTEAFF. The DNA of the CDR3 is TGTGCCAGTAGTATAAGCTACCAGGGGATCATGAACACTGAAGCTTTCTTT.